The rows below give T cell receptor beta chains drawn from one sample of a study of regulatory T cells in long-lasting Graves disease. Each CDR3 protein is one row after TCRdb ran MiXCR on the multiplex PCR reads. The sample has approximately 390,000 distinct CDR3 sequences, roughly 16% seen once. This sample also appeared in a second study, on T cells in Graves' hyperthyroidism and ophthalmopathy.

This specimen was peripheral blood mononuclear cells (PBMCs), taken at new diagnosis, from a patient treated with antithyroid drugs. Every receptor here comes from a woman aged 18-29 years with Graves disease. Each CDR3 is given without its conserved first and last residue.

12,TRBV20-1,SAIGTGENEKLF
12,TRBV4-2,ASSTEVGANVLT
11,TRBV11-2,ASSLDRSTEAF
12,TRBV24-1,ATSDGGTAAEAF
14,TRBV18,ASSPGTGNRNQPQH
12,TRBV20-1,SAPRGGVTYEQY
11,TRBV5-4,ASSSGLANIQY
11,TRBV2,ASSETAYTEAF
13,TRBV7-2,ASSLAFQAITEAF
16,TRBV10-3,AIRASLQGVGLGNEQF
8,TRBV28,ASSWDEQY
16,TRBV29-1,SVEIPPTGTGLGETQY
14,TRBV28,AGRTSGTGGLKPQH
12,TRBV11-2,ASSDRDRRNTIY
12,TRBV2,ASTKQGNTGELF
13,TRBV28,ASRRTPYSNQPQH
10,TRBV11-3,ASSAATGEAF
13,TRBV2,ASKLQPKNNSPLH
13,TRBV15,ATSRGGAGTDTQY
11,TRBV5-1,ASSTGLAVEQF
11,TRBV5-8,ASSLGAPLEAF
12,TRBV5-1,ASSLSLVFTEAF
12,TRBV12-3/TRBV12-4,ASSLRGGNEKLF
11,TRBV3-1,ASSQNGQGTQY
14,TRBV28,ASSQRDSRDTGELF
13,TRBV12-3/TRBV12-4,ASRPTGGFNEKLF
18,TRBV7-9,ASSLLGRGPRTSGTKTQY
11,TRBV24-1,ATQDPGGETQY
11,TRBV4-2,ASSQGDLEKLF
9,TRBV11-2,ASSLVDTIY
13,TRBV6-1,ASSEFGESYQPQH
12,TRBV30,AGNRGLARNEQY
10,TRBV2,ASSEEVQPQH
12,TRBV5-1,ASSFTRSTDTQY
14,TRBV11-3,ASSPGGQSGAETQY
14,TRBV12-3/TRBV12-4,ASSLRAEAMNTEAF
12,TRBV10-3,AISENRQNTEAF
15,TRBV6-1,ASSVIDGRALLETQY
13,TRBV18,ASSPLASLGNEQF
12,TRBV9,ASSGTSGSWEQF
15,TRBV7-2,ASSPRGGGRVWDEQF
12,TRBV30,AWSEGTGDYGYT
14,TRBV5-5,ASSFQTGAFYNEQF
11,TRBV20-1,SAGGLAGSGQF
14,TRBV5-6,ASSHGGGGFQETQY
12,TRBV30,AWRNRGSNQPQH
15,TRBV28,ASSFLLAGASTGELF
13,TRBV11-2,ASSIGQVSNQPQH
15,TRBV7-8,ASSSRLAGVVGHEQY
12,TRBV7-3,ASSSQGATDTQY
12,TRBV29-1,SVVGRAIGTEAF
13,TRBV7-9,ASSPQWFGGTEAF
13,TRBV19,ASSPTGTGSETQY
15,TRBV2,ASSDFLAENSYNEQF
14,TRBV4-1,ASSPRAGGPTDTQY
11,TRBV6-1,ASSGDDTGELF
14,TRBV6-1,ASRPGQGASNQPQH
13,TRBV7-9,ASSLSRVGFGEQY